This T cell receptor (beta chain) was captured in a study of OX40 agonist ivuxolimab in advanced cancers. As for the study more broadly: Ivuxolimab was an agonistic, fully human IgG2 monoclonal antibody directed against OX40 (CD134), a costimulatory receptor. Intravenous ivuxolimab was administered to patients every 2 weeks at six dose levels: 0.01, 0.1, 0.3, 1.5, 3 and 10 mg/kg. Of the roughly 53 patients in dose escalation, about 20 had hepatocellular carcinoma, roughly 15 had melanoma, 9 had renal cell carcinoma and 9 had head and neck cancer. The dose-escalation cohort was about 83% male with a mean age of roughly 60 years, ranging from about 23 to 85. Patients were allowed to have had prior anti-PD-1, anti-PD-L1 or anti-CTLA-4 therapy, and around two fifths of the dose-escalation patients had been treated with checkpoint inhibitors. Three dose-escalation patients achieved partial responses, one with hepatocellular carcinoma and two with cutaneous melanoma. The purpose of peripheral TCRbeta sequencing was to test whether ivuxolimab changed TCR sequence diversity and led to clonal T-cell expansion. The paper reports the monotherapy dose-escalation portion (N ≈ 52 patients) of the phase I ivuxolimab trial. The paper's findings and limits, for the study overall: At doses of 0.1 to 3.0 mg/kg, clonal expansion of both CD4+ and CD8+ blood T cells was observed from baseline to week 6. Low levels of normalized T-cell clonal expansion were also shown by some nonresponding patients. Antigen specificity was not determined for the clonally expanded peripheral T cells. After ivuxolimab, more expanded clones were found on average in CD8+ T cells than in CD4+ T cells. In the 0.1-3.0 mg/kg groups, partial responders had among the lowest normalized peripheral clonal expansion, particularly in CD8+ T cells.

To sequence the TCRbeta CDR3 region, genomic DNA was isolated from the sorted cells. The immunoSEQ Assay was used for sequencing of TCRbeta CDR3 regions. TCRdb stores this immuneACCESS table with in-frame sequences only. Part of the clones is absent; in the studies checked, under half of the shortfall reflects unresolved V genes, and no reason is known for the rest. The sample includes 52,000 or so clones, with approximately 87% observed a single time. The ten largest clones represent less than 4% of the sample. The trial excluded patients who had a history of autoimmune disease or were on systemic immunosuppression. Peripheral blood for TCR sequencing was collected from all dose cohorts at baseline, on cycle 4 day 1, and on cycle 7 day 1. The samples were drawn from a first-in-human, open-label, multicenter phase I dose-escalation trial of ivuxolimab. Adults with locally advanced or metastatic head and neck squamous cell, hepatocellular, melanoma or renal cell carcinoma were enrolled in the trial. CD4+ and CD8+ T cells were sorted separately from peripheral blood before TCR sequencing.

This clone showed up just once. What antigen it recognizes has not been identified. Per-base qualities were not stored, and no clone one base away is much larger. From a lookup of the germline V gene (reference sequence), CDR1 and CDR2 are LNHDA and SQIVND. V is cut by 3 bases and J by 2 bases, and the space between the germline ends is 11 bases. From cysteine to phenylalanine, the CDR3 is 15 amino acids long. CDR3 DNA only is kept here, 45 bases in frame from base 1. The specimen comprised CD4+ or CD8+ T cells sorted from blood, sampled in a trial of the OX40 agonist ivuxolimab. The TCR comes from an adult with an advanced solid tumor such as melanoma, head and neck, liver or kidney cancer. The chain joins TRBV19 to TRBJ2-1, with TRBD2 tentatively as D gene (6 bases match). The CDR3 reads as follows: CASSIGTGAYNEQFF. The DNA sequence is as follows: TGTGCCAGTAGTATCGGAACGGGGGCCTACAATGAGCAGTTCTTC. The full variable domain, with segments outside the CDR3 supplied by the reference TRBV19 and TRBJ2-1 proteins, appears as DGGITQSPKYLFRKEGQNVTLSCEQNLNHDAMYWYRQDPGQGLRLIYYSQIVNDFQKGDIAEGYSVSREKKESFPLTVTSAQKNPTAFYLCASSIGTGAYNEQFFGPGTRLTVL.